The 2 T cell receptor beta chains below all came from one sample that was sequenced in a study of blood T cell repertoires in COVID-19. Clones were read by immunoSEQ multiplex PCR, and TCRdb kept only the in-frame ones, dropping some. The data contain 100,000 to 150,000 clones, about three quarters of them singletons. Sequencing was performed on peripheral blood. The receptors stem from a man in his 70s with acute or convalescent COVID-19.

V is TRBV7-3 and J is TRBJ2-1; 12 bases align to TRBD2. This CDR3 is 16 amino acids long. The J segment lost 9 bases and the V segment lost 5 bases, leaving 11 bases of the junction unmatched. CDR1 is SGHTA, CDR2 FQGTGA, per germline. CDR3 protein: CASSLRLAGVASEQFF. In DNA, the CDR3 is TGTGCCAGCAGCCTCCGACTAGCGGGAGTAGCGAGTGAGCAGTTCTTC.

This rearrangement joins TRBV6-6 to TRBJ1-1; D ambiguous. CDR3 length: 12 amino acids. The V gene's germline CDR1 is MNHNY and CDR2 SVGAGI (reference sequence). V was shortened by 5 bases and J by 1 base, with 5 bases between the two germline ends. The CDR3, as DNA: TGTGCCAGCAGTAACACGAACACTGAAGCTTTCTTT. It codes for CASSNTNTEAFF.